A single sample gave rise to the 26 T cell receptor beta chains below, sequenced in a study of a mutant IDH1 vaccine in newly diagnosed glioma. Measured with immunoSEQ multiplex PCR; TCRdb has only the in-frame clones, and not every one. The table includes about 33,000 clones, about 80% detected once. These TCRs are of unknown antigen specificity. Noted time point: week 35, safety follow-up. Vaccination used 300 ug of mutant IDH1 20-mer peptide per dose, with topical imiquimod. The source material was PBMCs, sampled from a glioma patient whose treatment included an IDH1 peptide vaccine. The receptor set was obtained from a man aged 40-49 years with glioma. Some clones in this sample may be carry-over from other donors' samples.

The J gene is TRBJ1-1, the V gene TRBV2, with a tentative D call TRBD1 (5 bases). Germline-derived CDR1 and CDR2 are SNHLY and FYNNEI. The V and J ends lost 6 bases and 10 bases respectively, with 24 bases between them. The CDR3 runs to 15 residues. CDR3 sequence: CASSDLPPEHGGAFF. CDR3 nucleotides: TGTGCCAGCAGCGATCTGCCTCCGGAACACGGGGGAGCTTTCTTT. The whole variable domain, filled in from reference TRBV2 and TRBJ1-1, reads EPEVTQTPSHQVTQMGQEVILRCVPISNHLYFYWYRQILGQKVEFLVSFYNNEISEKSEIFDDQFSVERPDGSNFTLKIRSTKLEDSAMYFCASSDLPPEHGGAFFGQGTRLTVV.

This chain joins TRBV10-2 and TRBJ1-3, with D uncertain. Germline V gene lookup returns CDR1 WSHSY and CDR2 SAAADI. The V end lost 0 bases, the J end lost 2 bases, and 11 bases lay between the germline ends. The CDR3 covers 16 residues. The CDR3 region is CASSESMWVTGNTIYF. CDR3 nucleotides: TGCGCCAGCAGTGAGTCAATGTGGGTTACTGGAAACACCATATATTTT.

The chain uses TRBV6-1 and TRBJ1-4; tentatively, D is TRBD1 (6 bases). This CDR3 has 14 amino acids. The V gene lost 6 bases and the J gene lost 6 bases, with 14 bases spanning the gap. The germline gives CDR1 MNHNS, CDR2 SASEGT. The CDR3 here is CASSNGGVDEKLFF. As DNA, the CDR3 is TGTGCCAGCAGCAACGGGGGCGTGGATGAAAAACTGTTTTTT.

V and J are TRBV20-1 and TRBJ2-1; maybe TRBD2 (5 bases). Trimming took off 6 bases at V and 7 bases at J, with 10 bases between the two ends. Germline CDR1 DFQATT, CDR2 SNEGSKA (reference sequence). This CDR3 has 11 residues. The CDR3 DNA sequence: TGCAGTGCGTCCCGACTAAATGAGCAGTTCTTC. Translated: CSASRLNEQFF.

The chain recombines TRBV5-4 with TRBJ2-7; maybe TRBD2 (5 bases). The CDR3 length is 15 residues. V lost 4 bases, J lost 3 bases, and 17 bases lay in between. Germline V gives CDR1 SGHNT, CDR2 YYREEE (reference sequence). The CDR3 DNA is TGTGCCAGCAGCCCAGACCCCGCGGGTGACTACGAGCAGTACTTC. It encodes CASSPDPAGDYEQYF.

This chain joins TRBV11-2 and TRBJ2-7; TRBD1 matches 9 bases. The germline CDR1 and CDR2 sequences are SGHAT and FQNNGV. The CDR3 spans 15 residues. Trimming took 3 bases from V and 2 from J; bases not matched to a gene: 5. The CDR3 spells CASSFEQGAPYEQYF. CDR3 nucleotide sequence: TGTGCCAGCAGCTTCGAACAGGGGGCCCCCTACGAGCAGTACTTC. The full variable domain, its missing parts supplied by reference TRBV11-2 and TRBJ2-7, is EAGVAQSPRYKIIEKRQSVAFWCNPISGHATLYWYQQILGQGPKLLIQFQNNGVVDDSQLPKDRFSAERLKGVDSTLKIQPAKLEDSAVYLCASSFEQGAPYEQYFGPGTRLTVT.

The chain combines TRBV30 with TRBJ1-2; D unresolved. The CDR3 has 13 amino acids. Trimming removed 2 bases at V and 4 bases at J, with 11 bases between. Germline V gene lookup returns CDR1 GTSNPN and CDR2 SVGIG (reference sequence). The CDR3 DNA reads TGTGCCTGGAGTAACAGTGGTGGCTATGGCTACACCTTC. Protein product: CAWSNSGGYGYTF.

The chain couples TRBV7-9 to TRBJ1-1; D may be TRBD1 (6 bases). CDR3 length: 14 amino acids. CDR1 is SEHNR and CDR2 is FQNEAQ in the germline V gene (reference sequence). V lost 7 bases, J lost 3 bases, and 15 bases lay in between. CDR3 amino acids: CASKVAGAHTEAFF. DNA for the CDR3: TGTGCCAGCAAGGTGGCAGGGGCCCACACTGAAGCTTTCTTT.

The gene calls are TRBV18 and TRBJ2-2; D not resolved. The CDR3 totals 16 residues. CDR1 and CDR2 (germline): KGHSH, LQKENI. V was shortened by 2 bases and J by 3 bases, with 13 bases between the two germline ends. The CDR3 sequence is CASSPTTTWDTGELFF. In nucleotides, the CDR3 is TGTGCCAGCTCACCAACCACTACATGGGACACCGGGGAGCTGTTTTTT.

The V gene is TRBV5-6, the J gene TRBJ1-1; a possible D gene is TRBD1 (6 bases). The CDR3 runs to 14 residues. With 5 bases removed from V and 5 bases from J, the gap between germline ends came to 16 bases. Germline lookup yields CDR1 SGHDT and CDR2 YYEEEE. CDR3 sequence reads: CASSPTRGGTEAFF. The CDR3 nucleotides are TGTGCCAGCAGTCCTACCAGGGGAGGGACTGAAGCTTTCTTT.

The chain recombines TRBV7-2 with TRBJ2-3, with 11 bases that match TRBD2. The V segment lost 3 bases and the J segment 5 bases; nucleotides outside the gene matches: 4. From germline, CDR1 is SGHTA and CDR2 FQGNSA. The CDR3 is made up of 15 amino acids. CDR3 amino acids: CASSFSGGAVDTQYF. CDR3 bases: TGTGCCAGCAGCTTTAGCGGGGGGGCCGTAGATACGCAGTATTTT.

This clone was seen a few times. V and J are TRBV9 and TRBJ2-1; a possible D gene is TRBD2 (7 bases). In germline, CDR1 is SGDLS, CDR2 YYNGEE. The CDR3 covers 17 residues. Trimming removed 4 bases at V and 5 bases at J, with 22 bases between. The CDR3 here is CASSPRGGAQLNNEQFF. The CDR3 nucleotides read TGTGCCAGCAGCCCGAGGGGGGGGGCCCAACTAAACAATGAGCAGTTCTTC. The whole variable domain, remainder taken from reference TRBV9 and TRBJ2-1, is DSGVTQTPKHLITATGQRVTLRCSPRSGDLSVYWYQQSLDQGLQFLIQYYNGEERAKGNILERFSAQQFPDLHSELNLSSLELGDSALYFCASSPRGGAQLNNEQFFGPGTRLTVL.

V usage is TRBV30 and J usage is TRBJ1-2; D unresolved. Germline values: CDR1 GTSNPN, CDR2 SVGIG (reference sequence). The CDR3 loop spans 14 amino acids. CDR3 residues: CADEEVSDLYGYTF. In DNA, the CDR3 is TGTGCTGACGAGGAGGTCTCAGATCTCTATGGCTACACCTTC.

The chain recombines TRBV30 with TRBJ1-2, with D possibly being TRBD1 (5 bases). From germline, CDR1 is GTSNPN and CDR2 SVGIG (reference sequence). V was pared by 0 bases and J by 5 bases, with 10 bases between. CDR3 length: 13 residues. The CDR3 spells CAWSVGTGYGYTF. CDR3 coding DNA: TGTGCCTGGAGTGTAGGGACCGGTTATGGCTACACCTTC.

The gene calls are TRBV5-1 and TRBJ1-1; D is uncertain. Germline CDR1 and CDR2: SGHRS and YFSETQ. V shed 0 bases and J shed 1 base, with 7 bases lying between them. CDR3 length: 14 residues. The CDR3: CASSLEVGNTEAFF. Written as DNA, the CDR3 is TGCGCCAGCAGCTTGGAAGTGGGGAACACTGAAGCTTTCTTT.

V gene TRBV5-1 combines with J gene TRBJ2-3; D is undetermined. Germline CDR1 is SGHRS and CDR2 is YFSETQ. V shed 5 bases and J shed 1 base, with 17 bases lying between them. This CDR3 has 16 residues. The chain's CDR3 is CASSDVLDIGTDTQYF. The CDR3 nucleotides read TGCGCCAGCAGTGATGTCCTCGATATAGGCACAGATACGCAGTATTTT. Drawing the rest from reference TRBV5-1 and TRBJ2-3, the complete variable domain is KAGVTQTPRYLIKTRGQQVTLSCSPISGHRSVSWYQQTPGQGLQFLFEYFSETQRNKGNFPGRFSGRQFSNSRSEMNVSTLELGDSALYLCASSDVLDIGTDTQYFGPGTRLTVL.

The chain carries TRBV10-2 and TRBJ2-5; 10 nucleotides agree with TRBD2. The germline V gene encodes CDR1 WSHSY and CDR2 SAAADI. Trimming removed 6 bases from V and 1 base from J; junction bases left unmatched: 17. This CDR3 region has 19 residues. This chain's CDR3 is CASRATSGTTRHPQETQYF. The CDR3 nucleotides are TGCGCCAGCAGGGCAACTAGCGGGACTACCCGCCACCCCCAAGAGACCCAGTACTTC.

The rearrangement links TRBV4-1 to TRBJ1-6; D not certain. The CDR3 loop spans 15 amino acids. Between the trimmed V and J ends, which lost 0 bases and 7 bases, there was a span of 10 bases. Germline V gene sequence: CDR1 MGHRA, CDR2 YSYEKL. The DNA of the CDR3 is TGCGCCAGCAGCCAAGAGGCCAGAGAGAATTCACCCCTCCACTTT. As protein: CASSQEARENSPLHF.

The table lists this clone with a few counts. V usage is TRBV5-1 and J usage is TRBJ1-1; D gene uncertain. The CDR3 consists of 11 residues. Per the germline V gene, CDR1 is SGHRS and CDR2 is YFSETQ. V lost 5 bases and J 4 bases, leaving 6 bases between the germline ends. CDR3 loop: CASSPGTEAFF. DNA of the CDR3: TGCGCCAGCAGTCCGGGCACTGAAGCTTTCTTT.

This clone appeared a single time. The chain joins TRBV13 to TRBJ2-7; 9 bases fit TRBD1. This CDR3 spans 16 amino acids. CDR1 is PRHDT and CDR2 is FYEKMQ in the germline V gene (reference sequence). The V and J ends lost 5 bases and 5 bases, in that order; junction bases with no gene match: 13. This CDR3 reads CASSPRAGTGLNEQYF. CDR3 nucleotides: TGTGCCAGCAGCCCTCGTGCCGGGACAGGGTTAAACGAGCAGTACTTC.

The table lists this clone with a few counts. The chain has TRBV10-1 and TRBJ1-2; 12 positions match TRBD1. In germline, CDR1 is WNHNN, CDR2 SYGVQD (reference sequence). The V segment lost 4 bases and the J segment 3 bases; nucleotides outside the gene matches: 15. The CDR3 loop spans 19 amino acids. In nucleotides, the CDR3 is TGCGCCAGCAGTGGAGAGGAGGGACAGGGGGCCCCTGGGGACTATGGCTACACCTTC. It translates to CASSGEEGQGAPGDYGYTF.

The chain carries TRBV7-8 and TRBJ1-1, with TRBD1 as a possible D gene (6 bases). V was trimmed by 4 bases and J by 3 bases, leaving 15 bases between them. This CDR3 is built from 15 residues. CDR1 SGHVS and CDR2 FQNEAQ come from the germline V gene. The CDR3 nucleotides read TGTGCCAGCAGCTCCTACAGGGTCGGGGACACTGAAGCTTTCTTT. Its protein product is CASSSYRVGDTEAFF.

This clone was seen a single time. The rearrangement links TRBV5-1 to TRBJ2-7, with TRBD1 identical over 8 bases. The germline CDR1 and CDR2 sequences are SGHRS and YFSETQ. The CDR3 contains 14 residues. The J segment lost 5 bases and the V segment lost 1 base, leaving 5 bases of the junction unmatched. CDR3 sequence (DNA): TGCGCCAGCAGCTTGATACAGGGGGACCACGAGCAGTACTTC. This codes for CASSLIQGDHEQYF.

This clone was seen only once. The gene calls are TRBV7-2 and TRBJ2-2; D is unresolved. This CDR3 spans 15 amino acids. Germline loops: CDR1 SGHTA, CDR2 FQGNSA. Trimming shortened V by 4 bases and J by 2 bases, and 11 bases separated the two germline ends. The CDR3 here is CASSSLIDNTGELFF. The DNA of the CDR3 is TGTGCCAGCAGCTCACTGATAGATAACACCGGGGAGCTGTTTTTT. Drawing the rest from reference TRBV7-2 and TRBJ2-2, the complete variable domain is GAGVSQSPSNKVTEKGKDVELRCDPISGHTALYWYRQSLGQGLEFLIYFQGNSAPDKSGLPSDRFSAERTGGSVSTLTIQRTQQEDSAVYLCASSSLIDNTGELFFGEGSRLTVL.

The chain couples TRBV30 to TRBJ1-1; maybe TRBD1 (6 bases). This CDR3 comprises 13 residues. V lost 5 bases to trimming and J lost 4 bases, with 14 bases between them. Germline CDR1 GTSNPN, CDR2 SVGIG (reference sequence). The CDR3 reads CAWARQATTEAFF. CDR3 bases: TGTGCCTGGGCTCGACAGGCCACCACTGAAGCTTTCTTT. The full variable domain, in which reference TRBV30 and TRBJ1-1 provide the parts outside the CDR3, is SQTIHQWPATLVQPVGSPLSLECTVEGTSNPNLYWYRQAAGRGLQLLFYSVGIGQISSEVPQNLSASRPQDRQFILSSKKLLLSDSGFYLCAWARQATTEAFFGQGTRLTVV.

The chain couples TRBV6-6 to TRBJ2-7; TRBD1 aligns across 7 bases. After removal of 4 bases from V and 3 bases from J, the junction contained 12 bases not matched to a gene. Germline V gives CDR1 MNHNY, CDR2 SVGAGI (reference sequence). The CDR3 totals 16 residues. Here the CDR3 DNA reads TGTGCCAGCAGTTCAACCCTCGCAGGGGACAGCTACGAGCAGTACTTC. Encoded protein: CASSSTLAGDSYEQYF.